This T cell receptor beta chain is drawn from a study of CD8 T cells in Susac syndrome. RNA in amounts of about 0.45 to 1 ug was reverse transcribed with random hexamers. Amplification of TCR beta CDR3 was carried out by immunoSEQ multiplex PCR, which covered 54 Vbeta and 13 Jbeta segments. TCRdb independently ran MiXCR on the immunoSEQ multiplex PCR reads; one entry per CDR3 protein. This table holds around 56,000 distinct CDR3 sequences, approximately 90% found once. The sample comprised CD8+ T cells from PBMCs. The receptor was isolated from a human donor in good health.

The CDR3 DNA sequence: TGTGCCAGCAGCCCCTGGTTCGGGGATACGCAGTATTTT. It encodes CASSPWFGDTQYF. The V gene is TRBV11-2, the J gene TRBJ2-3, with D hard to call. Looked up from germline, CDR1 is SGHAT and CDR2 is FQNNGV. CDR3 length: 13 amino acids. V lost 5 bases, J lost 6 bases, and 12 bases lay in between. Drawing the rest from reference TRBV11-2 and TRBJ2-3, the complete variable domain is EAGVAQSPRYKIIEKRQSVAFWCNPISGHATLYWYQQILGQGPKLLIQFQNNGVVDDSQLPKDRFSAERLKGVDSTLKIQPAKLEDSAVYLCASSPWFGDTQYFGPGTRLTVL.